This T cell receptor (beta chain) was retrieved from a study of T cell changes during pregnancy in multiple sclerosis. Here immunoSEQ multiplex PCR was the method, and the copy in TCRdb shows in-frame clones only, minus some. This repertoire shows 25,000 to 35,000 clones, roughly 90% found once; its top ten account for under 4%. CDR1 is KGHSH and CDR2 is LQKENI in the germline V gene. The V gene lost 2 bases and the J gene lost 4 bases, with 15 bases spanning the gap. The CDR3 loop spans 15 amino acids. The receptor was isolated from a female donor in good health, enrolled as a control in a pregnancy study. The sample in question was CD4+ T cells from peripheral blood mononuclear cells, obtained in the first trimester of pregnancy. This chain uses TRBV18 with TRBJ2-7; the D gene is possibly TRBD2 (6 bases). The CDR3 is CASSPDLGTAYEQYF. CDR3 nucleotide sequence: TGTGCCAGCTCACCAGACCTCGGGACTGCTTACGAGCAGTACTTC.